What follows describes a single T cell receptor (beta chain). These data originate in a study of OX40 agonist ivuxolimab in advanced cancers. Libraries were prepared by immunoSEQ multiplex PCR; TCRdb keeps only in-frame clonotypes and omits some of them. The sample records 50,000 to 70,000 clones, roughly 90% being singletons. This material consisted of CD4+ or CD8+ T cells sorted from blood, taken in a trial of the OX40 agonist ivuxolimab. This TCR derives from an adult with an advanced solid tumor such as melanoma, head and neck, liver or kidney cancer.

The CDR3 is CASSPERQGDTDTQYF. CDR3 DNA sequence: TGTGCCAGCAGCCCCGAACGACAGGGGGACACAGATACGCAGTATTTT. The V call is TRBV5-5, the J call TRBJ2-3, with 9 bases lining up with TRBD1. Germline V gene data show CDR1 as SGHKS and CDR2 as YYEKEE (reference sequence). The ends lost 4 bases at V and 2 bases at J; junction bases unmatched: 8. The CDR3 is made up of 16 amino acids.